Following are 7 T cell receptor beta chains from one sample sequenced in a study of identical twins. TCRdb processed the 5' RACE reads anew with MiXCR; each CDR3 protein has one entry. The sample records 1.5 million to 2 million distinct CDR3 sequences, around 29% being singletons. Sequenced material: cord blood. These receptors were taken from a newborn girl in good health.

Only a few counts were recorded for this clonotype. This chain uses TRBV2 with TRBJ1-2; possibly TRBD1 for D (5 bases). The CDR3 runs to 14 residues. Between the trimmed V and J ends, which lost 3 bases and 6 bases, there was a span of 14 bases. Germline CDR1 is SNHLY and CDR2 is FYNNEI. CDR3 coding DNA: TGTGCCAGCAGTGAGGGGACCCAGGTCGATGGCTACACCTTC. Its protein product is CASSEGTQVDGYTF.

The chain combines TRBV28 with TRBJ1-5, with 8 bases fitting TRBD1. Unmatched junction bases numbered 4, after V lost 5 bases and J lost 4 bases. Per the germline V gene, CDR1 is MDHEN and CDR2 is SYDVKM. This CDR3 region has 14 residues. The CDR3 DNA sequence: TGTGCCAGCAGTAACAGGGGGGCAAATCAGCCCCAGCATTTT. As protein: CASSNRGANQPQHF.

This clonotype was seen more than once but under ten times. J is TRBJ2-7 and V is TRBV20-1; D not certain. The CDR3 runs to 12 residues. Trimming pared 0 bases from V and 3 bases from J, leaving 6 bases between. Germline V lookup: CDR1 DFQATT, CDR2 SNEGSKA (reference sequence). The CDR3 DNA is TGCAGTGCTAGAGAGGTGATCTACGAGCAGTACTTC. This gives the protein CSAREVIYEQYF.

V is TRBV2 and J is TRBJ1-1; the match to TRBD1 covers 8 bases. After removal of 6 bases from V and 5 bases from J, the junction contained 5 bases not matched to a gene. Germline CDR1 is SNHLY and CDR2 is FYNNEI. This CDR3 contains 13 residues. The CDR3 is CASRDREWTEAFF. DNA of the CDR3: TGTGCCAGCAGGGACAGGGAGTGGACTGAAGCTTTCTTT.

Concerning this clonotype itself: A clone one base away is much larger, so this may be a read error. CDR3 region: CASSQGTFSSYNEQYF. The CDR3 bases are TGTGCCAGCAGCCAAGGGACTTTCAGCTCCTACAATGAGCAGTACTTC. V gene TRBV4-2 combines with J gene TRBJ2-1; maybe TRBD2 (5 bases). The DNA matches TRBJ2-7 better at its end, which makes the J call doubtful. This CDR3 is 16 amino acids long. Germline V CDR1 and CDR2: LGHNA, YNFKEQ.

To note about this clonotype: This may arise from a read error, as a much more abundant clone is one base away. The chain has TRBV27 and TRBJ2-7; tentatively, D is TRBD1 (6 bases). Germline V gene data show CDR1 as MNHEY and CDR2 as SMNVEV (reference sequence). V was clipped by 4 bases and J by 6 bases, with 13 bases between them. CDR3 length equals 13 residues. The CDR3 nucleotides read TGTGCCAGCAGTTGGGGGACAACCTGCGAGCAGTACTTC. Protein: CASSWGTTCEQYF.

The chain combines TRBV27 with TRBJ2-3; 8 bases agree with TRBD2. CDR3 size: 17 residues. The J segment lost 2 bases and the V segment lost 3 bases, leaving 10 bases of the junction unmatched. The V gene's germline CDR1 is MNHEY and CDR2 SMNVEV (reference sequence). The DNA for the CDR3 is TGTGCCAGCAGTTTCGGCGCGGGGGGCATCCCCACAGATACGCAGTATTTT. Translation gives CASSFGAGGIPTDTQYF.